What follows are 21 T cell receptor beta chains derived from one specimen sequenced in a study of immune characterization of retroperitoneal liposarcoma. One entry per CDR3 protein, called by TCRdb with MiXCR from the PCR reads. The sample yields about 3,000 distinct CDR3 sequences, around 50% seen once. The sequenced material came from tumor tissue. The receptors derive from a male donor with retroperitoneal liposarcoma.

The chain uses TRBV7-8 and TRBJ1-2; D is unclear. CDR1 is SGHVS, CDR2 FQNEAQ, per germline. CDR3 size: 15 residues. V was trimmed by 4 bases and J by 7 bases, leaving 19 bases between them. In DNA, the CDR3 is TGTGCCAGCAGCTCCGACAACCCCCTATCCCTTGGCTACACCTTC. Translating it yields CASSSDNPLSLGYTF.

The J gene is TRBJ1-1, the V gene TRBV6-5; D is uncertain. The CDR3 covers 11 residues. The germline V gene has CDR1 MNHEY and CDR2 SVGAGI. Trimming shortened V by 2 bases and J by 11 bases, and 9 bases separated the two germline ends. CDR3 coding DNA: TGTGCCAGCAGTTACCTGGGTCGGGCTTTCTTT. Residues: CASSYLGRAFF.

V gene TRBV6-1 combines with J gene TRBJ1-5; D possibly corresponds to TRBD1 (5 bases). Per germline, CDR1 MNHNS and CDR2 SASEGT. The CDR3 extends over 15 amino acids. V dropped 5 bases and J dropped 2 bases, with 13 bases sitting between them. The CDR3 reads CASSLGETGNQPQHF. In DNA, the CDR3 is TGTGCCAGCAGTCTGGGGGAAACGGGCAATCAGCCCCAGCATTTT.

The CDR3, as DNA: TGTGCCAGCATTCCGACAGGGGCAGGGGAGAACATTCAGTACTTC. It is translated as CASIPTGAGENIQYF. V usage is TRBV6-1 and J usage is TRBJ2-4; 8 bases fit TRBD1. Germline V gives CDR1 MNHNS, CDR2 SASEGT. With 7 bases clipped from V and 7 bases from J, the junction kept 12 bases outside the gene matches. This CDR3 region has 15 residues.

V gene TRBV6-4 combines with J gene TRBJ2-1, with D possibly matching TRBD2 (6 bases). V lost 3 bases and J 0 bases, leaving 9 bases between the germline ends. The CDR3 contains 15 residues. Per germline, CDR1 MRHNA and CDR2 SNTAGT. CDR3 residues: CASSELASSYNEQFF. In nucleotides, the CDR3 is TGTGCCAGCAGTGAGCTAGCGAGCTCCTACAATGAGCAGTTCTTC.

This clonotype showed up just a few times. V is TRBV6-1 and J is TRBJ2-1; a weak D match, TRBD2 (6 bases). The J call may be faulty, since TRBJ2-5 better matches the DNA end. This CDR3 has 18 residues. Germline V gene lookup returns CDR1 MNHNS and CDR2 SASEGT. The chain's CDR3 is CASSEEYRLTAGGMTQYF. For the CDR3, the DNA is TGTGCCAGCAGTGAAGAATATAGGTTGACGGCTGGGGGGATGACCCAGTACTTC.

By frequency in the sample, this clonotype is medium-sized (0.01 to 0.1%). J is TRBJ2-1 and V is TRBV7-6; TRBD2 matches at 12 bases. The CDR3 totals 14 residues. CDR1 is SGHVS and CDR2 is FNYEAQ in the germline V gene. The V gene end was trimmed by 7 bases and the J gene end by 8 bases; junction bases not matched to a gene: 6. CDR3 residues: CASNLAGGQDEQFF. DNA of the CDR3: TGTGCCAGCAACCTAGCGGGAGGGCAAGATGAGCAGTTCTTC.

With respect to this clonotype: Mismatch with germline at one junction end may stem from a read error. The CDR3 reads CASSLAGVGNEQFF. The DNA of the CDR3 is TGTGCCAGCAGTCTAGCGGGAGTAGGTAATGAGCAGTTCTTC. The chain couples TRBV12-3 or TRBV12-4 to TRBJ2-1, with 10 bases aligning to TRBD2. CDR3 size: 14 residues.

The genes are TRBV7-8 and TRBJ2-7, with TRBD2 matching 8 bases. The CDR3 runs to 14 residues. The germline V gene encodes CDR1 SGHVS and CDR2 FQNEAQ. After removal of 1 base from V and 4 bases from J, the junction contained 3 bases not matched to a gene. CDR3 nucleotides: TGTGCCAGCAGCTTAGGGACTAGCCTATACGAGCAGTACTTC. Protein: CASSLGTSLYEQYF.

The chain joins TRBV7-6 to TRBJ2-1, with 11 bases matching TRBD2. The CDR3 covers 18 residues. The V and J ends lost 1 base and 9 bases, in that order; junction bases with no gene match: 14. Germline V gene sequence: CDR1 SGHVS, CDR2 FNYEAQ. Here the CDR3 DNA reads TGTGCCAGCAGCTTAGGAGGGGGTAGCGGGAGGGCCTCGCTTGAGCAGTTCTTC. Its translation is CASSLGGGSGRASLEQFF.

By proportion, this clonotype is medium-sized. The chain uses TRBV11-3 and TRBJ2-5; tentatively, D is TRBD1 or TRBD2 (7 bases each). Germline CDR1 is SGHNT and CDR2 is YENEEA. This CDR3 region has 12 residues. V was pared by 5 bases and J by 11 bases, with 15 bases between. CDR3 coding DNA: TGTGCCAGCAGCCCGACAGGGAGGGAGCAGTACTTC. Translated: CASSPTGREQYF.

This clonotype was detected only a few times. J is TRBJ2-1 and V is TRBV4-1, with TRBD2 matching over 8 bases. There are 15 residues in the CDR3. Germline values: CDR1 MGHRA, CDR2 YSYEKL. Trimming cost V 4 bases and J 13 bases; bases outside gene matches: 15. Here the CDR3 DNA reads TGCGCCAGCAGCCGAAGCGGGAGCACTGGAGAGACCCAGTTCTTC. It specifies CASSRSGSTGETQFF.

V gene TRBV6-6 combines with J gene TRBJ2-1, with TRBD1 matching over 7 bases. In germline, CDR1 is MNHNY, CDR2 SVGAGI (reference sequence). V trimming: 5 bases; J trimming: 4 bases; junction bases outside the gene matches: 5. The CDR3 is 14 amino acids. CDR3 nucleotides: TGTGCCAGCAGTACAGGGGTCGGGTACAATGAGCAGTTCTTC. This codes for CASSTGVGYNEQFF.

The V and J genes are TRBV7-3 and TRBJ1-2, with unresolved D. CDR1 and CDR2 from the germline V gene are SGHTA and FQGTGA. Trimming removed 3 bases at V and 10 bases at J, with 15 bases between. This CDR3 is built from 13 residues. The CDR3 DNA reads as TGTGCCAGCAGCTTTTCAAAAGAAGGGCCCTACACCTTC. Encoded protein: CASSFSKEGPYTF.

The chain employs TRBV27 and TRBJ1-1, with D uncertain. Per the germline V gene, CDR1 is MNHEY and CDR2 is SMNVEV (reference sequence). This CDR3 spans 13 amino acids. Trimming removed 3 bases at V and 6 bases at J, with 11 bases between. The CDR3 spells CASSLVVGAEAFF. CDR3 in DNA: TGTGCCAGCAGTTTGGTAGTTGGGGCTGAAGCTTTCTTT.

By frequency in the sample, this clonotype is hyperexpanded. This chain joins TRBV7-8 and TRBJ2-3; D gene uncertain. The germline CDR1 and CDR2 sequences are SGHVS and FQNEAQ. The CDR3 runs to 13 residues. V was clipped by 5 bases and J by 6 bases, with 12 bases between them. The CDR3 loop reads CASSARLGDTQYF. The CDR3 DNA reads as TGTGCCAGCAGCGCCCGCCTTGGGGATACGCAGTATTTT.

The CDR3 spells CASHGAGGGINEQFF. The DNA of the CDR3 is TGTGCCTCTCATGGGGCGGGAGGTGGGATCAATGAGCAGTTCTTC. J is TRBJ2-1 and V is TRBV5-3; the match to TRBD2 covers 8 bases. TRBV5-3 is identified as an open reading frame with a role that is uncertain. V shed 10 bases and J 6 bases; nucleotides not matched to a gene: 15. The CDR3 spans 15 residues.

The rearrangement uses TRBV11-3 and TRBJ2-1; 10 bases map to TRBD2. The J call may be mistaken, given a closer DNA end match to TRBJ2-7. The CDR3 contains 15 residues. CDR1 and CDR2 from the germline V gene are SGHNT and YENEEA. Here the CDR3 reads CASSSSGRGPNEQYF. The CDR3 nucleotides read TGTGCCAGCAGCTCTAGCGGGAGAGGGCCCAATGAGCAGTACTTC.

This chain links TRBV6-8 with TRBJ2-5, with 7 bases identical to TRBD2. The DNA matches TRBJ2-7 better at its end, which makes the J call doubtful. Germline V CDR1 and CDR2: MNHGY, SAAAGT. This CDR3 contains 13 residues. CDR3 amino acids: CASSNGGGYEQYF. CDR3 nucleotides: TGTGCCAGCAGTAATGGCGGGGGCTACGAGCAGTACTTC.

By proportion, this clonotype is medium-sized (0.01 to 0.1%). The chain is built from TRBV27 and TRBJ2-2, with 8 bases aligning to TRBD1. The J segment lost 5 bases and the V segment lost 8 bases, leaving 1 base of the junction unmatched. This CDR3 spans 12 amino acids. Germline-derived CDR1 and CDR2 are MNHEY and SMNVEV (reference sequence). The CDR3 here is CASGQGTGELFF. For the CDR3, the DNA is TGTGCCAGCGGACAGGGTACCGGGGAGCTGTTTTTT.

This clonotype was seen only a few times. This chain connects TRBV6-1 to TRBJ2-5; 9 nucleotides match TRBD2. The CDR3 is 16 residues long. Germline loops: CDR1 MNHNS, CDR2 SASEGT. J gave up 3 bases and V 7 bases, and 12 bases lay outside the gene matches. CDR3 DNA sequence: TGTGCCAGCACCCGGCTAGCGGGAAGTTTCGAAGAGACCCAGTACTTC. Translation gives CASTRLAGSFEETQYF.